These 24 T cell receptor beta chains were all obtained from the same sample, sequenced in a study of blood T cell repertoires in COVID-19. Assay: immunoSEQ multiplex PCR; the TCRdb copy retains only in-frame clones and omits some. The sample yields about 180,000 clones, about 81% seen once. Specimen: peripheral blood. The origin of the receptors is an elderly woman with COVID-19, enrolled during active disease.

The chain has TRBV18 and TRBJ1-3, with TRBD1 identical over 7 bases. After removal of 3 bases from V and 0 bases from J, the junction contained 11 bases not matched to a gene. Germline CDR1 reads KGHSH; CDR2 reads LQKENI. The CDR3 is made up of 18 amino acids. The CDR3 nucleotides are TGTGCCAGCTCACCTACTCCCAACAGGGGCATCTCTGGAAACACCATATATTTT. Protein sequence: CASSPTPNRGISGNTIYF.

V usage is TRBV5-1 and J usage is TRBJ2-2; D is ambiguous. Trimming stripped 0 bases from V and 4 bases from J, with 7 bases between. The V gene's germline CDR1 is SGHRS and CDR2 YFSETQ. The CDR3 runs 14 residues. In DNA, the CDR3 is TGCGCCAGCAGCTTGGAGGCGGTCACCGGGGAGCTGTTTTTT. Amino acids: CASSLEAVTGELFF.

This clone was seen once. This sequence joins TRBV5-1 and TRBJ2-7; 12 bases align to TRBD1. CDR3 length: 17 residues. CDR1 SGHRS and CDR2 YFSETQ come from the germline V gene. The CDR3 reads CPRTRGGTGGESYEQYF. Written as DNA, the CDR3 is TGCCCCCGCACCCGGGGGGGGACAGGGGGCGAAAGCTACGAGCAGTACTTC.

This clone came up a few times. The chain is built from TRBV6-1 and TRBJ2-7; weak D call: TRBD1 (5 bases). The germline V and J ends were trimmed by 3 bases and 5 bases, with 8 bases remaining between them. The germline V gene has CDR1 MNHNS and CDR2 SASEGT. The CDR3 is made up of 12 amino acids. CDR3 sequence reads: CASSETVDEQYF. CDR3 sequence (DNA): TGTGCCAGCAGTGAGACAGTGGACGAGCAGTACTTC.

CDR3 nucleotide sequence: TGTGCCAGCAGCACAGGGTTACGGGGCTACACCTTC. Translating gives CASSTGLRGYTF. This chain connects TRBV3-1 (or the pseudogene TRBV3-2) to TRBJ1-2; D is perhaps TRBD1 (6 bases). The V gene lost 5 bases and the J gene lost 8 bases, with 12 bases spanning the gap. The CDR3 loop spans 12 amino acids. The germline V gene has CDR1 LGHDT and CDR2 YNNKEL (reference sequence).

This chain connects TRBV20-1 to TRBJ2-1; TRBD2 matches at 11 bases. From germline, CDR1 is DFQATT and CDR2 SNEGSKA (reference sequence). J lost 3 bases, V lost 3 bases, and 4 bases had no gene match. CDR3 length equals 15 residues. CDR3 region: CSASGGTSGYNEQFF. CDR3 coding DNA: TGCAGTGCTAGTGGGGGGACTAGCGGCTACAATGAGCAGTTCTTC.

The rearrangement links TRBV19 to TRBJ1-1, with D unresolved. CDR3 length equals 15 residues. V lost 5 bases, J lost 11 bases, and 24 bases lay in between. Looked up from germline, CDR1 is LNHDA and CDR2 is SQIVND (reference sequence). As DNA, the CDR3 is TGTGCCAGTAGTCCGTCCCCGGGAGTCGATGGATGGGCTTTCTTT. Encoded protein: CASSPSPGVDGWAFF.

The rearrangement links TRBV6-4 to TRBJ2-5, with D perhaps TRBD1 (5 bases). The CDR3 length is 13 residues. V shed 6 bases and J shed 2 bases, with 10 bases lying between them. Germline values: CDR1 MRHNA, CDR2 SNTAGT. The CDR3 region has the DNA TGTGCCAGCAGCCGACAGTTGCAAGAGACCCAGTACTTC. This codes for CASSRQLQETQYF.

The chain links TRBV28 to TRBJ1-2; D might be TRBD1 (6 bases). Germline V gives CDR1 MDHEN, CDR2 SYDVKM. Trimming left V 6 bases short and J 4 bases short, with 9 bases between. This CDR3 is built from 12 residues. The CDR3 protein is CASSEQGYGYTF. DNA of the CDR3: TGTGCCAGCAGCGAACAGGGCTATGGCTACACCTTC.

The chain combines TRBV5-6 with TRBJ2-2; 7 bases line up with TRBD1. The germline gives CDR1 SGHDT, CDR2 YYEEEE. This CDR3 is 15 amino acids long. After removal of 1 base from V and 5 bases from J, the junction contained 5 bases not matched to a gene. The CDR3 DNA sequence: TGTGCCAGCAGCTTGCTAGGGGGCGGAACCGGGGAGCTGTTTTTT. Amino acids: CASSLLGGGTGELFF. The full variable domain, completed using reference TRBV5-6 and TRBJ2-2, is DAGVTQSPTHLIKTRGQQVTLRCSPKSGHDTVSWYQQALGQGPQFIFQYYEEEERQRGNFPDRFSGHQFPNYSSELNVNALLLGDSALYLCASSLLGGGTGELFFGEGSRLTVL.

CDR3 loop: CSAPSRTGGANLQDTQYF. As DNA, the CDR3 is TGCAGCGCCCCCAGTCGGACAGGGGGCGCGAATTTACAAGATACGCAGTATTTT. The V gene is TRBV29-1, the J gene TRBJ2-3; 11 nucleotides agree with TRBD1. Germline V gene data show CDR1 as SQVTM and CDR2 as ANQGSEA. This CDR3 contains 18 residues. J gave up 5 bases and V 7 bases, and 20 bases lay outside the gene matches.

This chain connects TRBV2 to TRBJ2-2, with D tentatively TRBD1 (5 bases). Trimming stripped 4 bases from V and 7 bases from J, with 10 bases between. The CDR3 spans 13 residues. Germline V gene sequence: CDR1 SNHLY, CDR2 FYNNEI. CDR3 DNA: TGTGCCAGCAGTGTCAGGGCGGACGGGGAGCTGTTTTTT. The encoded protein is CASSVRADGELFF.

The V and J genes are TRBV5-4 and TRBJ1-2; 10 bases map to TRBD1. CDR3 length: 14 residues. V dropped 4 bases and J dropped 8; count of bases not matched to a gene: 8. In germline, CDR1 is SGHNT, CDR2 YYREEE (reference sequence). This CDR3 reads CASSRPGQGRGYTF. The CDR3 DNA reads TGTGCCAGCAGCCGACCGGGACAGGGGCGCGGCTACACCTTC. Combining the CDR3 with reference TRBV5-4 and TRBJ1-2 gives the whole variable domain ETGVTQSPTHLIKTRGQQVTLRCSSQSGHNTVSWYQQALGQGPQFIFQYYREEENGRGNFPPRFSGLQFPNYSSELNVNALELDDSALYLCASSRPGQGRGYTFGSGTRLTVV.

The sample holds many counts of this clone. J is TRBJ2-3 and V is TRBV7-8; TRBD2 agrees at 12 bases. CDR3 length: 16 amino acids. CDR1 SGHVS and CDR2 FQNEAQ come from the germline V gene. After removal of 4 bases from V and 6 bases from J, the junction contained 8 bases not matched to a gene. The CDR3 bases are TGTGCCAGCAGCTCAAGACTAGCGGGAGTGGTGGATACGCAGTATTTT. Amino acids: CASSSRLAGVVDTQYF. The full variable domain, its missing parts supplied by reference TRBV7-8 and TRBJ2-3, is GAGVSQSPRYKVAKRGQDVALRCDPISGHVSLFWYQQALGQGPEFLTYFQNEAQLDKSGLPSDRFFAERPEGSVSTLKIQRTQQEDSAVYLCASSSRLAGVVDTQYFGPGTRLTVL.

V is TRBV18 and J is TRBJ1-2, with 10 bases fitting TRBD1. CDR1 is KGHSH and CDR2 is LQKENI in the germline V gene. The CDR3 is made up of 21 amino acids. Unmatched junction bases numbered 22, after V lost 3 bases and J lost 3 bases. CDR3 amino acids: CASSPASGTGVGQNGHYGYTF. CDR3 sequence (DNA): TGTGCCAGCTCACCCGCTTCCGGGACAGGGGTCGGTCAGAACGGACACTATGGCTACACCTTC.

This clone has a single count. The rearrangement links TRBV6-5 to TRBJ2-7, with D possibly matching TRBD2 (5 bases). Germline V gene lookup returns CDR1 MNHEY and CDR2 SVGAGI. CDR3 size: 13 residues. Trimming cost V 10 bases and J 2 bases, with 15 bases left between them. CDR3 in amino acids: CATIHPGTYEQYF. DNA for the CDR3: TGTGCCACTATACATCCCGGGACCTACGAGCAGTACTTC.

This clone occurred once. The V and J genes are TRBV29-1 and TRBJ1-1; no firm D call. The germline gives CDR1 SQVTM, CDR2 ANQGSEA. This CDR3 has 13 amino acids. V was trimmed by 3 bases and J by 0 bases, leaving 8 bases between them. The CDR3 DNA is TGCAGCGTTGACAGACTAATGAACACTGAAGCTTTCTTT. Protein product: CSVDRLMNTEAFF.

The rearrangement uses TRBV11-3 and TRBJ2-1; D is perhaps TRBD1 (5 bases). Germline V CDR1 and CDR2: SGHNT, YENEEA. The germline V and J ends were trimmed by 1 base and 4 bases, with 11 bases remaining between them. The length of the CDR3 is 15 residues. For the CDR3, the DNA is TGTGCCAGCAGCTTAGGGGCAGGGTCTTACAATGAGCAGTTCTTC. Amino acids: CASSLGAGSYNEQFF.

The chain employs TRBV18 and TRBJ2-7; TRBD1 is a possible D gene (6 bases). Trimming removed 3 bases from V and 5 bases from J, with 26 bases in between. Germline V CDR1 and CDR2: KGHSH, LQKENI. The CDR3 is 18 residues long. CDR3 in amino acids: CASSPRQVAGTSPDEQYF. CDR3 in DNA: TGTGCCAGCTCACCGCGTCAGGTGGCAGGGACATCCCCCGACGAGCAGTACTTC.

This sequence joins TRBV18 and TRBJ2-5, with 11 bases matching TRBD1. With 6 bases clipped from V and 0 bases from J, the junction kept 3 bases outside the gene matches. Germline V gene lookup returns CDR1 KGHSH and CDR2 LQKENI. CDR3 size: 15 residues. The CDR3 nucleotides read TGTGCCAGCTCCCAGGGACAGGGGGACCAAGAGACCCAGTACTTC. Protein sequence: CASSQGQGDQETQYF.

This chain links TRBV7-9 with TRBJ2-7; 8 nucleotides match TRBD2. V lost 4 bases and J lost 2; bases outside the gene matches: 1. The CDR3 totals 13 residues. Germline CDR1 SEHNR, CDR2 FQNEAQ (reference sequence). Here the CDR3 reads CASSSGLAYEQYF. DNA of the CDR3: TGTGCCAGCAGCTCGGGACTAGCCTACGAGCAGTACTTC.

This clone has a single count. The chain has TRBV7-2 and TRBJ1-1; a weak D match, TRBD1 (5 bases). Germline CDR1 is SGHTA and CDR2 is FQGNSA. With 5 bases removed from V and 5 bases from J, the gap between germline ends came to 15 bases. The CDR3 length is 14 residues. CDR3 DNA sequence: TGTGCCAGCAGCCCAAAGCGGGGGGAGACTGAAGCTTTCTTT. Protein product: CASSPKRGETEAFF.

This chain connects TRBV19 to TRBJ2-3; TRBD2 is a possible D gene (5 bases). CDR3 length: 15 amino acids. Trimming cost V 1 base and J 2 bases, with 10 bases left between them. CDR1 is LNHDA and CDR2 is SQIVND in the germline V gene (reference sequence). CDR3 DNA: TGTGCCAGTAGTATAGTCCCGGGGTCCACAGATACGCAGTATTTT. This gives the protein CASSIVPGSTDTQYF.

This clone has a count of ten or more. The rearrangement joins TRBV28 to TRBJ2-2; TRBD2 matches 12 bases. Germline V gives CDR1 MDHEN, CDR2 SYDVKM. With 3 bases clipped from V and 5 bases from J, the junction kept 1 base outside the gene matches. This CDR3 is 15 amino acids long. CDR3 nucleotides: TGTGCCAGCAGTTTCGGGACTAGCGGGACCGGGGAGCTGTTTTTT. It yields the protein CASSFGTSGTGELFF.